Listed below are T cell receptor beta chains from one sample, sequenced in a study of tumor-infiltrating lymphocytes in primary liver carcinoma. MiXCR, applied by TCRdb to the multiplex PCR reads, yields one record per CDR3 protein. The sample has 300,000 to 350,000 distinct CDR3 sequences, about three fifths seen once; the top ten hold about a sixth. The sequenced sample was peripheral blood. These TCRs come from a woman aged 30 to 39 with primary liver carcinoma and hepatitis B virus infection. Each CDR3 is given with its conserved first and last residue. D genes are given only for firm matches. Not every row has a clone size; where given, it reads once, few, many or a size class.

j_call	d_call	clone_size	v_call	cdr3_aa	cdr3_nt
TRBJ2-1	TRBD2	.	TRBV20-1	CNLDRLVGGDEQFF	TGCAACCTGGATCGACTAGTGGGAGGGGATGAGCAGTTCTTC
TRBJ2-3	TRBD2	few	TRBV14	CASSVTSGRADTQYF	TGTGCCAGCAGCGTTACTAGCGGGAGGGCAGATACGCAGTATTTT
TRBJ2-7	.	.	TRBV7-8	CASSLVGGRLYDQYF	TGTGCCAGCAGCTTGGTTGGGGGAAGGCTCTACGATCAGTACTTC
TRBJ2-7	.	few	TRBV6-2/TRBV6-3	CASSSWTKSYEQYF	TGTGCCAGCAGTTCCTGGACGAAATCCTACGAGCAGTACTTC
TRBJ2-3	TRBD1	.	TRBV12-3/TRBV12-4	CAGSYGQGLNTQYF	TGTGCCGGCAGCTACGGACAGGGTCTGAATACGCAGTATTTT
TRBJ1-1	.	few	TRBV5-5	CASSLALVGQVNTEAFF	TGTGCCAGCAGCTTGGCCTTAGTCGGGCAGGTGAACACTGAAGCTTTCTTT
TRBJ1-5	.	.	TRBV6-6	CASTAGHANQPQHF	TGTGCCAGCACCGCAGGGCATGCTAATCAGCCCCAGCATTTT
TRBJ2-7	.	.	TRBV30	CAWSVGDEQYF	TGTGCCTGGAGTGTGGGGGACGAGCAGTACTTC
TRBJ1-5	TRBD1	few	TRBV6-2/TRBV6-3	CASSYPTMGQVTYQPQHF	TGTGCCAGCAGTTACCCTACAATGGGACAGGTTACGTATCAGCCCCAGCATTTT
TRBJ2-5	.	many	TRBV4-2	CASSPNSQETQYF	TGTGCCAGCAGCCCTAACAGTCAAGAGACCCAGTACTTC
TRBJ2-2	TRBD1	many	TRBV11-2	CASSSTGYLSGELFF	TGTGCCAGCAGCTCGACAGGGTATCTCAGCGGGGAGCTGTTTTTT
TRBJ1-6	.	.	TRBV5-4	CASTMDSSPLHF	TGTGCCAGCACCATGGACAGTTCACCCCTCCACTTT
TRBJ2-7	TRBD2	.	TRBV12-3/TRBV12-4	CASRLSSGGLGERYF	TGTGCCAGCCGCTTATCTAGCGGGGGGCTGGGGGAGCGGTACTTC
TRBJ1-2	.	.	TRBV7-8	CASSLEQDYGNTF	TGTGCCAGCAGCTTAGAACAGGACTATGGCAACACCTTC